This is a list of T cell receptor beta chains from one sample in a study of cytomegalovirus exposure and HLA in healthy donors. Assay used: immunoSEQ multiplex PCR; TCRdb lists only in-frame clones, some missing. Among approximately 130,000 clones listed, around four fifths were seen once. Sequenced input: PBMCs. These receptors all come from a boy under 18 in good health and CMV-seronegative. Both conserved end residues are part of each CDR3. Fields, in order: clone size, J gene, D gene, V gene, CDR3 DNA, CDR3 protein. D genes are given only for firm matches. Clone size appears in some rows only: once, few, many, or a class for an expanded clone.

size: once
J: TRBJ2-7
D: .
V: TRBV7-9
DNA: TGTGCCAGCAGCTTGGGGGGACTCGACGAGCAGTACTTC
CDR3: CASSLGGLDEQYF

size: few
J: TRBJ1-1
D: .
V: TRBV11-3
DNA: TGTGCCAGCAGCCCCCGGGGGATGAACACTGAAGCTTTCTTT
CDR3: CASSPRGMNTEAFF

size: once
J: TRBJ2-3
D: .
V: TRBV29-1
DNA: TGCAGCGCTTCCTTGTCAGATACGCAGTATTTT
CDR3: CSASLSDTQYF

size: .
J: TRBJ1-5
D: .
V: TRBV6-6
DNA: TGTGCCAGCAGTTACGGCTGGGCAGACCTCAATCAGCCCCAGCATTTT
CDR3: CASSYGWADLNQPQHF

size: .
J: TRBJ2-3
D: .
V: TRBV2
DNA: TGTGCCAGCAGTCTACAGGGATCTAGCACAGATACGCAGTATTTT
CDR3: CASSLQGSSTDTQYF

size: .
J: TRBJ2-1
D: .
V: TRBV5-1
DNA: TGCGCCAGCACCGGCCTAGGGGTGAGCTCCTACAATGAGCAGTTCTTC
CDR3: CASTGLGVSSYNEQFF

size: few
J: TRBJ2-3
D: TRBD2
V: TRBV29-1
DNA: TGCAGCGCCCGCCGGGAGGGAGATACGCAGTATTTT
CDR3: CSARREGDTQYF

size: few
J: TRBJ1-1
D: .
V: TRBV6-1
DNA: TGTGCCAGCAATCTAGTTTGGAGTTCCGCTGAAGCTTTCTTT
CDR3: CASNLVWSSAEAFF

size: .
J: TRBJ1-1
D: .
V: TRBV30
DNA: TGTGCCTGGAGTGGCCTTCAGATGAACACTGAAGCTTTCTTT
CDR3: CAWSGLQMNTEAFF

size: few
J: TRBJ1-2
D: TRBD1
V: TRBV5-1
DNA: TGCGCCAGCAGCTTGGAGGACAGGGGATACTATGGCTACACCTTC
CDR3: CASSLEDRGYYGYTF

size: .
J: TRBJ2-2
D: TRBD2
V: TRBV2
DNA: TGTGCCAGCAGTGGGACTAGCGGGAGAGGCAACGGGGAGCTGTTTTTT
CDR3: CASSGTSGRGNGELFF

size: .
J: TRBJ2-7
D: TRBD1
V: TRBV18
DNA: TGTGCCAGCTCACCTTTGACAGGGAGTGTCTACGAGCAGTACTTC
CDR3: CASSPLTGSVYEQYF

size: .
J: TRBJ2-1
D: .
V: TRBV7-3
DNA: TGTGCCAGCAGCTTAACTCCTCAGGATGAGCAGTTCTTC
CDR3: CASSLTPQDEQFF

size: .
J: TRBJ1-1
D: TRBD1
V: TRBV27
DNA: TGTGCCAGCAGTTGGACAGGGGGTAAAGCTTTCTTT
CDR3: CASSWTGGKAFF

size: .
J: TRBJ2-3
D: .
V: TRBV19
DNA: TGTGCCAGTAGTATAGGTGGCAATCAGGATACGCAGTATTTT
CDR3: CASSIGGNQDTQYF

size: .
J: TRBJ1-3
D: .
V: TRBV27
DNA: TGTGCCAGCAGTTTATCAGCAGGGGCTGGAAACACCATATATTTT
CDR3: CASSLSAGAGNTIYF

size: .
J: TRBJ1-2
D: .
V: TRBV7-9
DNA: TGTGCCAGCAGCTTGGGGCTAAACTATGGCTACACCTTC
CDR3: CASSLGLNYGYTF

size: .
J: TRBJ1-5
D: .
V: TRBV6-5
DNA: TGTGCCAGCAGGCCCACAGGGAAGCAGCCCCAGCATTTT
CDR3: CASRPTGKQPQHF

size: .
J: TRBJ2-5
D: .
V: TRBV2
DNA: TGTGCCAGCAGTGTCCTAGCCGTACAAGAGACCCAGTACTTC
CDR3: CASSVLAVQETQYF

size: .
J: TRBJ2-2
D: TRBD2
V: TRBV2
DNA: TGTGCCAGCAGCCTGACTAGCGGGGCGAACACCGGGGAGCTGTTTTTT
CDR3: CASSLTSGANTGELFF

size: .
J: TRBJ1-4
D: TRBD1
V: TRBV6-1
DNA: TGTGCCAGCAGTGAAATGAAGGGACAGCTTAATGAAAAACTGTTTTTT
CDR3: CASSEMKGQLNEKLFF

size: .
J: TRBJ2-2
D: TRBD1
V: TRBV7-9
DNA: TGTGCCAGCAGCTCCGGACAGGGAAAGAACACCGGGGAGCTGTTTTTT
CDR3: CASSSGQGKNTGELFF

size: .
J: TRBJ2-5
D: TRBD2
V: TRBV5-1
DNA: TGCGCCAGCAGCATCATAGCGGGAGGGGGGGAGACCCAGTACTTC
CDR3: CASSIIAGGGETQYF

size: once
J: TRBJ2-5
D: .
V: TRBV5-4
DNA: TGTGCCAGCAGCCAAGAAGCAGGGTTCGAGACCCAGTACTTC
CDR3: CASSQEAGFETQYF

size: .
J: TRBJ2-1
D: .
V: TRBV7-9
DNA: TGTGCCAGCAGCCCCGCGGGTAGCTATGAGCAGTTCTTC
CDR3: CASSPAGSYEQFF

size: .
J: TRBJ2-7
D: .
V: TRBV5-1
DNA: TGCGCCAGCAGCTTAGCGACGGAAAGCTCCTACGAGCAGTACTTC
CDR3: CASSLATESSYEQYF

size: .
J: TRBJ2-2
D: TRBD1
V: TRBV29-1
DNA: TGCAGCGTTGGGGACAGAGGGTACACCGGGGAGCTGTTTTTT
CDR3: CSVGDRGYTGELFF